This T cell receptor (beta chain) was sequenced during a study of blood T cell repertoires in COVID-19 (dated by TCRdb to 2020 to 2021). Background for the entire study: Collaborator samples came from the United States, Italy and Spain and covered acute and convalescent phases of COVID-19. A de-identified subject ID, COVID-19 status, age in years and sex were almost always included in the sample metadata. The material from the prospective study consisted of cDNA or gDNA derived from T cells, B-cell-depleted T cells, or PBMCs. The repertoires were released in a freely available public database meant as a resource for research on the immune response to SARS-CoV-2. HLA class I and class II types, where available, came from metadata supplied by the sample provider rather than from assay-based typing. Samples came from the ongoing ImmuneRACE study (first 160 participants) plus 1,254 subjects from 6 global collaborators. Deeply sampled blood TCRbeta repertoires from subjects exposed to, actively infected with, or recovered from COVID-19 were included in the dataset.

As concerns this clone: The antigen it binds to is not known. Per-nucleotide qualities are absent, and no much larger clonotype sits a single base away.

The collaborating institutions used their own protocols to collect whole blood in K2EDTA tubes. For TCRbeta analysis, collaborator samples were shipped as frozen whole blood, as isolated PBMCs, or as DNA extracted from either sample type. General conclusions and limits of the study: How much clinical and demographic metadata was included differed by source and by participant, and the metadata was provided uncurated.

The CDR1 and CDR2 encoded by the germline V gene are MGHRA and YSYEKL. Taken from cysteine to phenylalanine, the CDR3 has 15 residues. CDR3 DNA only is kept here, 45 bases in frame from base 1. V loses 4 bases of germline sequence and J loses 4 bases, and the interval between the two ends is 16 bases. The immunoSEQ Assay, a bias-controlled multiplex PCR, was used to amplify TCRbeta CDR3 regions from genomic DNA. On the authors' methods: The number of nucleated cells in each sample was estimated from the amplification of reference gene primers within the assay. Sequence reads were collapsed and filtered to measure the absolute abundance of every unique TCRbeta CDR3 rearrangement. Productive Simpson clonality was computed per sample as the square root of Simpson's diversity index over productive rearrangements. TCRdb holds this immuneACCESS table with in-frame rearrangements only. Some clones are missing; in checked studies, unresolved V genes explain under half, and the rest has no known cause. That table gives V, J and clone size, and the DNA gave D and trimming. This sample gives 61,000 or so clones in total; about 88% of them show up just once. Over 20% of the sample rests with the top ten.

This receptor was identified in a woman aged 50 to 60 with active or convalescent COVID-19. Recombination connected TRBV4-1 to TRBJ1-1; matching of 6 bases hints at TRBD1 as the D gene. Specimen: peripheral blood. The sequence in DNA is TGCGCCAGCAGCCCTGCCGCAGGGGCCAGCACTGAAGCTTTCTTT. Translated, it reads CASSPAAGASTEAFF.